A single sample is the source of the 21 T cell receptor beta chains below, sequenced in a study of beta chain features in type 1 diabetes. Every isolated RNA sample was fully reverse transcribed, so sequencing captured expressed TCRB transcripts. This table comes from immunoSEQ multiplex PCR, and its TCRdb copy is limited to in-frame clones, with some not included. This sample has over 55,000 clones, with roughly 52% found just once. These TCRs' antigens remain unknown. Study results and caveats: Within each of all four CD4+ subsets, Type 1 diabetes patients had TCRB CDR3s that were moderately but significantly shorter.

The sequencing input was Tregs from blood. The receptor set was obtained from a woman aged 40-49 years with type 1 diabetes.

The chain employs TRBV18 and TRBJ2-7; TRBD1 agrees at 7 bases. CDR1 KGHSH and CDR2 LQKENI come from the germline V gene. Trimming at V came to 6 bases and at J to 5 bases, leaving 7 bases not matched to a gene. This CDR3 contains 13 residues. The CDR3 DNA reads TGTGCCAGCTCCTCACAGGGGTCGGACGAGCAGTACTTC. Encoded protein: CASSSQGSDEQYF.

The rearrangement uses TRBV27 and TRBJ2-5; tentatively, D is TRBD2 (5 bases). V lost 6 bases and J lost 4, with 9 bases in between. The CDR3 is 12 amino acids. CDR1 is MNHEY, CDR2 SMNVEV, per germline (reference sequence). CDR3 amino acids: CASSSGGETQYF. The CDR3 DNA reads as TGTGCCAGCAGCTCAGGAGGAGAGACCCAGTACTTC.

This clone was found a few times. The chain employs TRBV7-9 and TRBJ1-4; no definite D call. The CDR3 has 13 residues. Trimming shortened V by 6 bases and J by 6 bases, and 11 bases separated the two germline ends. CDR1 is SEHNR, CDR2 FQNEAQ, per germline (reference sequence). CDR3 DNA sequence: TGTGCCAGCAGGAGAGCAGGTGATGAAAAACTGTTTTTT. This codes for CASRRAGDEKLFF.

The chain uses TRBV15 and TRBJ2-7, with TRBD2 matching over 7 bases. Germline values: CDR1 LNHNV, CDR2 YYDKDF (reference sequence). J lost 7 bases, V lost 4 bases, and 13 bases had no gene match. The CDR3 length is 15 residues. CDR3 nucleotide sequence: TGTGCCACCAGCACAGCACGGCGGGAGTTGAGGGAGCAGTACTTC. Protein: CATSTARRELREQYF.

The rearrangement uses TRBV7-6 and TRBJ2-1; the match to TRBD2 covers 9 bases. This CDR3 spans 16 amino acids. The germline gives CDR1 SGHVS, CDR2 FNYEAQ. V trimming: 1 base; J trimming: 9 bases; junction bases outside the gene matches: 10. The CDR3 sequence: CASSLGGLAGYIEQFF. CDR3 coding DNA: TGTGCCAGCAGCTTAGGGGGCCTAGCGGGATATATTGAGCAGTTCTTC. Filled out from reference TRBV7-6 and TRBJ2-1, the complete variable domain reads GAGVSQSPRYKVTKRGQDVALRCDPISGHVSLYWYRQALGQGPEFLTYFNYEAQQDKSGLPNDRFSAERPEGSISTLTIQRTEQRDSAMYRCASSLGGLAGYIEQFFGPGTRLTVL.

The CDR3 loop reads CASSPAAWYNEQFF. CDR3 nucleotides: TGTGCCAGCAGCCCCGCCGCGTGGTACAATGAGCAGTTCTTC. The V call is TRBV7-2, the J call TRBJ2-1, with D unresolved. This CDR3 spans 14 amino acids. Germline loops: CDR1 SGHTA, CDR2 FQGNSA. Trimming removed 5 bases at V and 4 bases at J, with 12 bases between. The full variable domain, in which reference TRBV7-2 and TRBJ2-1 provide the parts outside the CDR3, is GAGVSQSPSNKVTEKGKDVELRCDPISGHTALYWYRQSLGQGLEFLIYFQGNSAPDKSGLPSDRFSAERTGGSVSTLTIQRTQQEDSAVYLCASSPAAWYNEQFFGPGTRLTVL.

This clone was seen only a few times. The chain recombines TRBV6-5 with TRBJ2-2; D might be TRBD2 (6 bases). The CDR3 covers 14 residues. Trimming cost V 2 bases and J 3 bases, with 7 bases left between them. Germline assignment: CDR1 MNHEY and CDR2 SVGAGI. CDR3: CASSYGGDTGELFF. In DNA form, the CDR3 reads TGTGCCAGCAGTTACGGAGGGGACACCGGGGAGCTGTTTTTT.

This chain joins TRBV20-1 and TRBJ1-6; 7 bases match TRBD1. This CDR3 comprises 11 residues. The ends lost 5 bases at V and 14 bases at J; junction bases unmatched: 6. CDR1 is DFQATT, CDR2 SNEGSKA, per germline (reference sequence). The CDR3: CSAGPTGALHF. The CDR3 nucleotides read TGCAGTGCTGGACCCACAGGGGCCCTCCACTTT.

This clone turned up a few times. The chain has TRBV6-5 and TRBJ1-1; 7 nucleotides align to TRBD1. V trimming: 7 bases; J trimming: 7 bases; junction bases outside the gene matches: 6. The CDR3 contains 12 residues. CDR1 is MNHEY, CDR2 SVGAGI, per germline. The CDR3 DNA reads TGTGCCAGCAAAATTAGGACAGGTGAAGCTTTCTTT. Its protein product is CASKIRTGEAFF.

The rearrangement uses TRBV19 and TRBJ2-7; tentatively, D is TRBD2 (5 bases). The CDR3 is 13 residues long. Trimming stripped 5 bases from V and 9 bases from J, with 17 bases between. Germline V lookup: CDR1 LNHDA, CDR2 SQIVND (reference sequence). The DNA for the CDR3 is TGTGCCAGTAGTCCCTCGCGGGCCCATGGGCAGTACTTC. This gives the protein CASSPSRAHGQYF.

This rearrangement joins TRBV18 to TRBJ2-5; D gene unclear. The CDR3 consists of 14 residues. In germline, CDR1 is KGHSH, CDR2 LQKENI. Trimming stripped 1 base from V and 5 bases from J, with 11 bases between. CDR3 loop: CASSPRHSWETQYF. The CDR3 DNA is TGTGCCAGCTCACCACGTCATAGCTGGGAGACCCAGTACTTC.

This clone was observed a few times. The V call is TRBV9, the J call TRBJ2-2, with 7 nucleotides matching TRBD2. This CDR3 spans 15 amino acids. Germline trimming cut 2 bases from V and 1 base from J; bases unmatched to any gene: 2. Per the germline V gene, CDR1 is SGDLS and CDR2 is YYNGEE. The CDR3 loop is CASSVRGGNTGELFF. The CDR3 DNA follows: TGTGCCAGCAGCGTTCGCGGGGGGAACACCGGGGAGCTGTTTTTT. Full variable domain (missing parts from reference TRBV9 and TRBJ2-2): DSGVTQTPKHLITATGQRVTLRCSPRSGDLSVYWYQQSLDQGLQFLIQYYNGEERAKGNILERFSAQQFPDLHSELNLSSLELGDSALYFCASSVRGGNTGELFFGEGSRLTVL.

This clone was seen only a few times. The V gene is TRBV7-2, the J gene TRBJ1-1; D is uncertain. This CDR3 has 15 amino acids. The V end was cut by 4 bases, the J end by 0 bases, with 12 bases between. Germline CDR1 SGHTA, CDR2 FQGNSA. The CDR3 spells CASSYPGLVNTEAFF. The CDR3 bases are TGTGCCAGCAGCTACCCCGGGTTGGTGAACACTGAAGCTTTCTTT.

Only a few counts were recorded for this clone. This sequence joins TRBV6-6 and TRBJ2-1; 8 bases align to TRBD2. Germline lookup yields CDR1 MNHNY and CDR2 SVGAGI (reference sequence). V shed 8 bases and J 5 bases; nucleotides not matched to a gene: 11. The CDR3 sequence is 15 residues long. The CDR3 is CASLREAGAHNEQFF. CDR3 DNA: TGTGCCAGCCTTCGGGAAGCGGGAGCCCACAATGAGCAGTTCTTC.

There are a few counts of this clone. This chain joins TRBV6-6 and TRBJ1-5; TRBD1 aligns across 8 bases. The J segment lost 2 bases and the V segment lost 8 bases, leaving 5 bases of the junction unmatched. The CDR3 has 14 amino acids. Germline V CDR1 and CDR2: MNHNY, SVGAGI (reference sequence). This CDR3 reads CASATDRGNQPQHF. The CDR3 DNA reads as TGTGCCAGCGCCACGGACAGGGGCAATCAGCCCCAGCATTTT.

This clone was counted only a few times. The V and J genes are TRBV10-3 and TRBJ2-1; D is undetermined. The CDR3 loop spans 16 amino acids. Germline values: CDR1 ENHRY, CDR2 SYGVKD. Between the trimmed V and J ends, which lost 4 bases and 2 bases, there was a span of 15 bases. CDR3 nucleotide sequence: TGTGCCATCAGTGGAGCCCCACAGAAAACCTACAATGAGCAGTTCTTC. It translates to CAISGAPQKTYNEQFF.

This clone has just a few counts. This chain joins TRBV5-1 and TRBJ1-2, with 12 bases that match TRBD1. V lost 3 bases and J lost 8; bases outside the gene matches: 8. The CDR3 consists of 15 residues. From germline, CDR1 is SGHRS and CDR2 YFSETQ. The chain's CDR3 is CASSSQGQGARGYTF. CDR3 sequence (DNA): TGCGCCAGCAGCTCCCAGGGACAGGGGGCTCGAGGCTACACCTTC.

In this sample, this clone turned up once. One junction end does not reproduce the germline sequence, and a read error may be involved. The chain joins TRBV28 to TRBJ2-7; possibly TRBD1 for D (5 bases). The CDR3 is 14 residues long. Germline V CDR1 and CDR2: MDHEN, SYDVKM. CDR3 sequence (DNA): TGTGCCAGCAGTTTATGGGGCCCGGACATGGCGATCATCTTC. Amino acids: CASSLWGPDMAIIF. Full variable domain (outside the CDR3, taken from reference TRBV28 and TRBJ2-7): DVKVTQSSRYLVKRTGEKVFLECVQDMDHENMFWYRQDPGLGLRLIYFSYDVKMKEKGDIPEGYSVSREKKERFSLILESASTNQTSMYLCASSLWGPDMAIIFGPGTRLTVT.

This clone was seen only a few times. The chain couples TRBV7-2 to TRBJ2-1, with 7 bases matching TRBD2. The CDR3 consists of 15 residues. CDR1 and CDR2 from the germline V gene are SGHTA and FQGNSA. With V trimmed by 3 bases and J by 0 bases, 2 bases remained unmatched. Here the CDR3 reads CASSLGGGSYNEQFF. For the CDR3, the DNA is TGTGCCAGCAGCTTGGGCGGGGGCTCCTACAATGAGCAGTTCTTC.

This clone was picked up a small number of times. V and J are TRBV2 and TRBJ2-2, with D possibly matching TRBD1 (6 bases). Trimming took off 2 bases at V and 0 bases at J, with 10 bases between the two ends. Germline CDR1 reads SNHLY; CDR2 reads FYNNEI. The CDR3 is 16 residues long. CDR3 coding DNA: TGTGCCAGCAGTGAATCAGGGGCTACGAACACCGGGGAGCTGTTTTTT. This gives the protein CASSESGATNTGELFF.

The rearrangement joins TRBV28 to TRBJ1-5; TRBD1 aligns across 11 bases. Germline V lookup: CDR1 MDHEN, CDR2 SYDVKM. V was pared by 5 bases and J by 6 bases, with 6 bases of the junction left unmatched. CDR3 length: 15 amino acids. This chain's CDR3 is CASSLPGQGGQPQHF. CDR3 in DNA: TGTGCCAGCAGTCTACCGGGACAGGGGGGTCAGCCCCAGCATTTT.